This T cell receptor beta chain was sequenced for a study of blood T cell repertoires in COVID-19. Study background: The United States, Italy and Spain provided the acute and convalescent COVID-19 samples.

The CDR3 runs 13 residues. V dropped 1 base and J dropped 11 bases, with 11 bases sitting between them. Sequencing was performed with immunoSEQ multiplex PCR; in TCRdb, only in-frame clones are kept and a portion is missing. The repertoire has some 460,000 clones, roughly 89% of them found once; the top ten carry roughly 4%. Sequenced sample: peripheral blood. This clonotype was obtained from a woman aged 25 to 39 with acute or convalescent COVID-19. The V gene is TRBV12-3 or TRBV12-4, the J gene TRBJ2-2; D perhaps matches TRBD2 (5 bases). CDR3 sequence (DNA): TGTGCCAGCAGTTTAGGGGGAGTGGGAGAGCTGTTTTTT. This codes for CASSLGGVGELFF.